This T cell receptor beta chain comes out of a study of PD-1 blockade in classical Hodgkin lymphoma. Whole-study results and caveats: By cycle point C4D1, TCR diversity had risen significantly in CD4+ cells (but not CD8+ cells).

The patients all showed relapse after autologous stem cell transplantation, while their brentuximab vedotin exposure varied. Germline CDR1 and CDR2: LNHDA and SQIVND (reference sequence). The CDR3 is 15 residues long. V was cut by 5 bases and J by 1 base, with 12 bases left in between. This clone was detected only a few times. Its antigen is as yet unknown. The method was immunoSEQ multiplex PCR; TCRdb's version includes in-frame clones alone and lacks a portion of them. The data hold 40,000 to 50,000 clones, with 85% to 90% observed a single time. The source was peripheral blood mononuclear cells (PBMCs), collected before the second cycle of nivolumab. This sequence originates from a human donor with classical Hodgkin lymphoma. The V and J genes are TRBV19 and TRBJ1-5, with D unresolved. The CDR3 DNA sequence: TGTGCCAGTAGTCCGGCCGCTAGGAGCAATCAGCCCCAGCATTTT. It specifies CASSPAARSNQPQHF.